These T cell receptor beta chains were read from a single sample in a study of glioma-infiltrating T cells. MiXCR, run by TCRdb on the multiplex PCR reads, gives a single entry per CDR3 protein. The sample lists approximately 93,000 distinct CDR3 sequences, 35% to 45% occurring once. Material: glioma tissue, nonneoplastic brain tissue, or PBMCs (not recorded which). The receptors shown here come from a human donor with low-grade glioma or glioblastoma, undergoing nonglioma brain surgery, or in good health (not recorded which). Each CDR3 is given with its conserved first and last residue.

>TRBJ2-2|TRBV7-3
CASRPDSYTGELFF
>TRBJ2-5|TRBV27
CASSRGIQLGETQYF
>TRBJ1-1|TRBV19
CASTSTFEAFF
>TRBJ2-3|TRBV6-1
CASRAADTQYF
>TRBJ2-3|TRBV10-1
CASSESGSDTQYF
>TRBJ1-2|TRBV28
CASSTGRGVGYTF
>TRBJ2-7|TRBV29-1
CSVGQGHYEQYF
>TRBJ2-1|TRBV7-3
CASSLDGGGLVNEQFF
>TRBJ2-1|TRBV4-1
CASSQAGTGGINNEQFF
>TRBJ2-3|TRBV11-1
CASTPGASSTDTQYF
>TRBJ1-1|TRBV30
CAWSARRMNTEAFF
>TRBJ2-4|TRBV19
CASSLGQIKNIQYF